This T cell receptor (beta chain) was found in a study of PD-1 blockade in classical Hodgkin lymphoma. Whole-study context: Patients were dosed intravenously with nivolumab at 3 mg/kg every 2 weeks. Study-wide findings and caveats: The CD4+ diversity rise by C4D1 was clearest in complete responders. It was among complete responders that baseline diversity resembled that of newly diagnosed patients.

Every patient experienced relapse after autologous stem cell transplantation, and brentuximab vedotin exposure varied. TCRdb's table, derived via immunoSEQ multiplex PCR, lists solely in-frame clones and lacks some. The table includes 90,000 to 100,000 clones, roughly 92% detected once. V was shortened by 7 bases and J by 4 bases, with 13 bases between the two germline ends. The germline CDR1 and CDR2 sequences are SNHLY and FYNNEI. The CDR3 has 13 amino acids. With regard to this clone: Its matching antigen is unknown.

Here the sequenced sample was peripheral blood mononuclear cells (PBMCs), taken at baseline. J is TRBJ1-1 and V is TRBV2; D perhaps matches TRBD1 (6 bases). This TCR derives from a human donor with classical Hodgkin lymphoma. CDR3 in DNA: TGTGCCAGCATTAAAGAGGGGGGCACTGAAGCTTTCTTT. As protein: CASIKEGGTEAFF.